Here is one TCR beta chain with its context. CDR3 length: 13 amino acids. The junction had 9 bases not matched to a gene; V was cut back by 10 bases and J by 6 bases. Germline CDR1 is SGHNT and CDR2 is YYREEE (reference sequence). This sample is part of a study of blood T cell repertoires in COVID-19. Study in general: T cells, B-cell-depleted T cells, or PBMCs provided the cDNA or gDNA that served as material.

Per the study methods: Amplifying reference gene primers gave estimates of nucleated cell counts. TCRdb's table, derived via immunoSEQ multiplex PCR, lists solely in-frame clones and lacks some. V, J and clone size reflect that table, while D and trimming were determined from the DNA. The sample contains fewer than 250,000 clones, 84% of which appear only once. This rearrangement joins TRBV5-4 to TRBJ1-1, with 10 nucleotides matching TRBD1. Specimen: peripheral blood. The sequence came from a man aged 50-60 years with acute or convalescent COVID-19. The CDR3 here is CALRGTGVSEAFF. As DNA, the CDR3 is TGTGCCTTGAGAGGGACAGGGGTTTCTGAAGCTTTCTTT.